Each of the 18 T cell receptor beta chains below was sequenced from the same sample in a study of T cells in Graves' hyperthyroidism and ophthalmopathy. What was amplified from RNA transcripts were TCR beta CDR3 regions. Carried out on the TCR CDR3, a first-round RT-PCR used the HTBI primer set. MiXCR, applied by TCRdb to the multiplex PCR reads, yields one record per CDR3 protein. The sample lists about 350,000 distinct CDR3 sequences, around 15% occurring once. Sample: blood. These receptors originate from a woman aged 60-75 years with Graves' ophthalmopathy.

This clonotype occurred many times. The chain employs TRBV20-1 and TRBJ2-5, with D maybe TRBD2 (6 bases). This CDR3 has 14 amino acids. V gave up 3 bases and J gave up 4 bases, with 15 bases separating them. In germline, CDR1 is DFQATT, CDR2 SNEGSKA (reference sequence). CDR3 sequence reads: CSARPGLQPETQYF. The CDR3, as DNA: TGCAGTGCTAGGCCGGGACTTCAGCCAGAGACCCAGTACTTC.

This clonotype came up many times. The CDR3 nucleotides are TGTGCCAGCAGCTTTCGGGGAGGTGATCAGCCCCAGCATTTT. Amino acids: CASSFRGGDQPQHF. V and J are TRBV3-1 and TRBJ1-5; D unresolved. This CDR3 has 14 amino acids. V dropped 5 bases and J dropped 5 bases, with 13 bases sitting between them. CDR1 and CDR2 from the germline V gene are LGHDT and YNNKEL (reference sequence).

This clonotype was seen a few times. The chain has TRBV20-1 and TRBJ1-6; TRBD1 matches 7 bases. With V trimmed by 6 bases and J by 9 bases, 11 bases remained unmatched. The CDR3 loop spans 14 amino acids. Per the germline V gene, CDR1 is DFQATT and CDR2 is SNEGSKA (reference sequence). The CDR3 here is CSAPPGQRASPLHF. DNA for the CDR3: TGCAGTGCACCTCCGGGACAGCGGGCTTCACCCCTCCACTTT.

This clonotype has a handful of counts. CDR3 coding DNA: TGTGCCAGCAGTTACCCCGTCGGAGCGGGAGGCGGGGGCATTCAGTACTTC. This gives the protein CASSYPVGAGGGGIQYF. The chain employs TRBV6-5 and TRBJ2-4; 9 bases are a match to TRBD2. Germline loops: CDR1 MNHEY, CDR2 SVGAGI. There are 17 residues in the CDR3. Unmatched junction bases numbered 14, after V lost 2 bases and J lost 9 bases.

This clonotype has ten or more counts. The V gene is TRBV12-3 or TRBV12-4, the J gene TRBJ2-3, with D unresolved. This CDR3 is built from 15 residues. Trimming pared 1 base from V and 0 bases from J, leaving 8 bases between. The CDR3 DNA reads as TGTGCCAGCAGTTTAGTCGGGTCTAGCACAGATACGCAGTATTTT. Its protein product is CASSLVGSSTDTQYF.

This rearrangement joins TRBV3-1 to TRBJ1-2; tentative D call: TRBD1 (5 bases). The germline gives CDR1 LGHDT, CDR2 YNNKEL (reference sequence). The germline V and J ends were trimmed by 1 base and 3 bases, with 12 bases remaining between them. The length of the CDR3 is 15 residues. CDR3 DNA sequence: TGTGCCAGCAGCCAAGGGACAAGGGGACACTATGGCTACACCTTC. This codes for CASSQGTRGHYGYTF.

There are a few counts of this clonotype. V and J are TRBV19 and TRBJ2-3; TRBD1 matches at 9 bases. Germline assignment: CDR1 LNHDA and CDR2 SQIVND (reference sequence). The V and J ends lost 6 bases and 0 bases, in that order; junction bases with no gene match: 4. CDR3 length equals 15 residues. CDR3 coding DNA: TGTGCCAGTAGCCCCGACAGGGGGAGCACAGATACGCAGTATTTT. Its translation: CASSPDRGSTDTQYF.

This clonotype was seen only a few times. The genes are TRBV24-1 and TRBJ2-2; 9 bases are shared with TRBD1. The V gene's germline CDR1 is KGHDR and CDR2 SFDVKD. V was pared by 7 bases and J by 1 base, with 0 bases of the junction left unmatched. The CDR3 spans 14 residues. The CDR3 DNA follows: TGTGCCACCAGGGGACAGGGGAACACCGGGGAGCTGTTTTTT. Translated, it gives CATRGQGNTGELFF.

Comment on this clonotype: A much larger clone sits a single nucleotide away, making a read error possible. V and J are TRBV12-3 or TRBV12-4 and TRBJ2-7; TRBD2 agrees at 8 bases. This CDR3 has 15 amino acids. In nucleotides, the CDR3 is TGTGCCAGCAGTCCCCGGGGGGGCAGCTCCTACGGGCAGTACTTC. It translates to CASSPRGGSSYGQYF.

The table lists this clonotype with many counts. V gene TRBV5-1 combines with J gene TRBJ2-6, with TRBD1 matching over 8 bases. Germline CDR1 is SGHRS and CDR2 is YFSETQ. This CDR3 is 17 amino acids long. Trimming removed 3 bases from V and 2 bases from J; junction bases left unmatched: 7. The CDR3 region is CASSSDRAATGANVLTF. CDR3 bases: TGCGCCAGCAGCTCGGACAGGGCTGCAACTGGGGCCAACGTCCTGACTTTC.

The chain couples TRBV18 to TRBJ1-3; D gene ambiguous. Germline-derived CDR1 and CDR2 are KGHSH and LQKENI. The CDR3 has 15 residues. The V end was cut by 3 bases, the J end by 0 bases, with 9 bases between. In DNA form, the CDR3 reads TGTGCCAGCTCACCCGGGGAAATCTCTGGAAACACCATATATTTT. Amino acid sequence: CASSPGEISGNTIYF.

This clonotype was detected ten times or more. CDR3 in DNA: TGCAGTGCTAGACTGGACACGGCCACTGAAGCTTTCTTT. It codes for CSARLDTATEAFF. The chain carries TRBV20-1 and TRBJ1-1, with D maybe TRBD1 (5 bases). V was trimmed by 2 bases and J by 4 bases, leaving 11 bases between them. The CDR3 is made up of 13 amino acids. The germline V gene encodes CDR1 DFQATT and CDR2 SNEGSKA (reference sequence).

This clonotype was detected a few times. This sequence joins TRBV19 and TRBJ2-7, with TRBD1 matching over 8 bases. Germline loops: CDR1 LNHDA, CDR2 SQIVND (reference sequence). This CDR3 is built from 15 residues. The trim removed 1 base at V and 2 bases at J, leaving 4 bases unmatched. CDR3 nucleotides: TGTGCCAGTAGTATAGCGGACAGGGACCCCTACGAGCAGTACTTC. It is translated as CASSIADRDPYEQYF.

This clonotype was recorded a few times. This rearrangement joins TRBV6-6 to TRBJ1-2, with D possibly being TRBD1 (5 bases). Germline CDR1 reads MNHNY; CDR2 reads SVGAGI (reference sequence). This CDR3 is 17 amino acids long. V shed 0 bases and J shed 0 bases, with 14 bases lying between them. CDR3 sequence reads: CASSYSIWQGANYGYTF. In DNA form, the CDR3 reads TGTGCCAGCAGTTACTCGATCTGGCAGGGCGCTAACTATGGCTACACCTTC.

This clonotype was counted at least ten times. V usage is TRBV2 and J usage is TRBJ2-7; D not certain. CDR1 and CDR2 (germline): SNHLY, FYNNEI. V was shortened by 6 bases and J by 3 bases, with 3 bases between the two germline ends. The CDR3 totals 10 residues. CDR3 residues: CASRHYEQYF. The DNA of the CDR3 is TGTGCCAGCAGACACTACGAGCAGTACTTC.

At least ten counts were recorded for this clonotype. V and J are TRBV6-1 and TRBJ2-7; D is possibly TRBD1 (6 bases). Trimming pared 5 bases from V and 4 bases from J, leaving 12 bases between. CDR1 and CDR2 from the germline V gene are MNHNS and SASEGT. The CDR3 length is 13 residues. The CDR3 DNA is TGTGCCAGCAGTCTACAGGGAGAATACGAGCAGTACTTC. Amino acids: CASSLQGEYEQYF.

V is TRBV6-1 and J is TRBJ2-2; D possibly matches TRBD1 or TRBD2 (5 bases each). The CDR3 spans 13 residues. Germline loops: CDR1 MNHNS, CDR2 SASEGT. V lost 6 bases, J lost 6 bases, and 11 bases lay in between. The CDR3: CASRDRDAGELFF. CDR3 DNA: TGTGCCAGCAGAGACCGGGACGCCGGGGAGCTGTTTTTT.

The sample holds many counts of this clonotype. The CDR3 coding sequence is TGCAGCGCCGTGGGGGACCACAGCTCGGGGAATGAGCAGTTCTTC. It yields the protein CSAVGDHSSGNEQFF. V usage is TRBV29-1 and J usage is TRBJ2-1, with D possibly being TRBD1 or TRBD2 (5 bases each). The V gene's germline CDR1 is SQVTM and CDR2 ANQGSEA. V dropped 7 bases and J dropped 7 bases, with 23 bases sitting between them. The length of the CDR3 is 15 residues.